This T cell receptor beta chain originates from a study of cytomegalovirus exposure and HLA in healthy donors. CDR1 and CDR2 (germline): SNHLY, FYNNEI. The CDR3 extends over 13 amino acids. Trimming removed 9 bases from V and 3 bases from J; junction bases left unmatched: 1. Primers included in the PCR were 60 Vbeta and 13 Jbeta primers. Sequenced by immunoSEQ multiplex PCR; TCRdb stores in-frame clones only, minus some. Its table lists roughly 65,000 clones. The chain couples TRBV2 to TRBJ2-1; 11 nucleotides line up with TRBD1. The source is a boy aged 10-17 years in good health and CMV-seronegative. The sequenced sample was PBMCs. The chain's CDR3 is CASGTGGYNEQFF. As DNA, the CDR3 is TGTGCCAGTGGGACAGGGGGCTACAATGAGCAGTTCTTC. Full variable domain (rest looked up from reference TRBV2 and TRBJ2-1): EPEVTQTPSHQVTQMGQEVILRCVPISNHLYFYWYRQILGQKVEFLVSFYNNEISEKSEIFDDQFSVERPDGSNFTLKIRSTKLEDSAMYFCASGTGGYNEQFFGPGTRLTVL.